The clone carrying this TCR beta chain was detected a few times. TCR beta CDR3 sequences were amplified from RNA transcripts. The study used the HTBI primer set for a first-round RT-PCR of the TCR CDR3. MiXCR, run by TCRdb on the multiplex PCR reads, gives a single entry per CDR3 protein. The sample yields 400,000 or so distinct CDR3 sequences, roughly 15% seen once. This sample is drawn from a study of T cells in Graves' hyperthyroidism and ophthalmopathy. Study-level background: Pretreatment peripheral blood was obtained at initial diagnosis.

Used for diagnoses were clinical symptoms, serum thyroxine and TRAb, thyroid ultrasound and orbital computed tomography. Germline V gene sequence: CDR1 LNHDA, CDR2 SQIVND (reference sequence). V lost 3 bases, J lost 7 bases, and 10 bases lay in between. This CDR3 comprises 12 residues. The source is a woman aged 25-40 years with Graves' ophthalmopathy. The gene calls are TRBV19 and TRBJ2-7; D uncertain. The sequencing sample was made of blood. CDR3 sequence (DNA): TGTGCCAGTAGTATGCAGACTGGTGAGCAGTACTTC. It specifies CASSMQTGEQYF.